Below, 28 T cell receptor beta chains from the same sample are listed, as sequenced in a study of cytomegalovirus exposure and HLA in healthy donors (dated by TCRdb to 2015 to 2018). Library preparation was by the immunoSEQ multiplex PCR assay. For the multiplex PCR, a mixture combining 60 forward primers for TCR Vbeta segments and 13 reverse primers for TCR Jbeta segments was used. Drawn from immuneACCESS, this table holds only the in-frame rearrangements with V and J called that TCRdb kept. Clones are partly lost; checked studies trace under half to an unresolved V gene and leave the rest unexplained. This specimen's table enumerates under 150,000 clones. The top ten clonotypes cover 1.5% to 1.7% of the sample. The material sequenced was PBMCs. The origin of the receptors is a woman aged 40 to 50 in good health and CMV-seronegative.

The chain has TRBV19 and TRBJ2-1; D may be TRBD1 (7 bases). CDR1 and CDR2 from the germline V gene are LNHDA and SQIVND (reference sequence). With 3 bases removed from V and 2 bases from J, the gap between germline ends came to 11 bases. CDR3 length: 15 residues. The CDR3 bases are TGTGCCAGTAGTATTGGGGGGACAGCCTACAATGAGCAGTTCTTC. The encoded protein is CASSIGGTAYNEQFF.

J is TRBJ1-2 and V is TRBV4-3, with 8 bases lining up with TRBD1. This CDR3 is 14 amino acids long. Germline loops: CDR1 LGHNA, CDR2 YSLEER. J lost 4 bases, V lost 0 bases, and 1 base had no gene match. CDR3 loop: CASSQEGQGYGYTF. The CDR3 DNA sequence: TGCGCCAGCAGCCAAGAAGGACAGGGCTATGGCTACACCTTC.

This chain joins TRBV7-3 and TRBJ1-6; 9 bases line up with TRBD1. Trimming cost V 5 bases and J 9 bases; bases outside gene matches: 8. Germline lookup yields CDR1 SGHTA and CDR2 FQGTGA. The CDR3 is 15 residues long. CDR3 nucleotide sequence: TGTGCCAGCAGCGCTCAAGGACAGGGGTTTTCACCCCTCCACTTT. It encodes CASSAQGQGFSPLHF.

The chain couples TRBV7-2 to TRBJ2-5, with D perhaps matching TRBD2 (5 bases). The CDR3 consists of 15 residues. Trimming removed 3 bases at V and 1 base at J, with 12 bases between. Looked up from germline, CDR1 is SGHTA and CDR2 is FQGNSA. CDR3 sequence reads: CASSLLGAGQETQYF. DNA for the CDR3: TGTGCCAGCAGCTTGCTTGGCGCGGGCCAAGAGACCCAGTACTTC.

This sequence joins TRBV7-3 and TRBJ2-6, with 11 nucleotides matching TRBD1. The V gene end was trimmed by 5 bases and the J gene end by 0 bases; junction bases not matched to a gene: 6. This CDR3 contains 18 residues. Germline V lookup: CDR1 SGHTA, CDR2 FQGTGA. The CDR3 coding sequence is TGTGCCAGCAGCGCGGACAGGGGGCTCCTCTCTGGGGCCAACGTCCTGACTTTC. It translates to CASSADRGLLSGANVLTF.

The chain is built from TRBV29-1 and TRBJ1-5, with D perhaps matching TRBD1 (6 bases). From germline, CDR1 is SQVTM and CDR2 ANQGSEA. Trimming stripped 1 base from V and 6 bases from J, with 16 bases between. The CDR3 loop spans 15 amino acids. CDR3 in amino acids: CSVEAGGGGTQPQHF. The CDR3 DNA reads as TGCAGCGTTGAAGCGGGGGGGGGCGGAACTCAGCCCCAGCATTTT.

J is TRBJ1-2 and V is TRBV5-6, with D possibly being TRBD1 (5 bases). Germline V gene data show CDR1 as SGHDT and CDR2 as YYEEEE. The V end was cut by 2 bases, the J end by 6 bases, with 8 bases between. The CDR3 has 12 amino acids. The CDR3 loop reads CASSFPGHGYTF. In DNA, the CDR3 is TGTGCCAGCAGCTTTCCAGGGCATGGCTACACCTTC.

This chain uses TRBV15 with TRBJ1-4; D ambiguous. CDR1 is LNHNV, CDR2 YYDKDF, per germline (reference sequence). V was cut by 1 base and J by 0 bases, with 12 bases left in between. This CDR3 is 17 amino acids long. The CDR3 region has the DNA TGTGCCACCAGCAGAGTGGTCCAGGCAACAACTAATGAAAAACTGTTTTTT. This gives the protein CATSRVVQATTNEKLFF.

The V gene is TRBV5-1, the J gene TRBJ1-6, with TRBD1 matching over 11 bases. Looked up from germline, CDR1 is SGHRS and CDR2 is YFSETQ. This CDR3 has 15 residues. With V trimmed by 4 bases and J by 9 bases, 6 bases remained unmatched. The CDR3 bases are TGCGCCAGCAGCGGAGGACAGGGGGCGCGTTCACCCCTCCACTTT. Translated: CASSGGQGARSPLHF.

This chain links TRBV7-8 with TRBJ1-2; 7 nucleotides line up with TRBD1. Germline lookup yields CDR1 SGHVS and CDR2 FQNEAQ. V lost 2 bases to trimming and J lost 0 bases; unmatched junction nucleotides: 18. The CDR3 totals 20 residues. The DNA of the CDR3 is TGTGCCAGCAGCTTAACTCCTGCCGGGACAGAGGTCAACACTAACTATGGCTACACCTTC. Translation: CASSLTPAGTEVNTNYGYTF.

CDR3 amino acids: CAIRSSGLPNSPLHF. The CDR3 region has the DNA TGTGCCATCAGGTCCTCGGGACTCCCCAATTCACCCCTCCACTTT. This sequence joins TRBV10-3 and TRBJ1-6, with a tentative D call TRBD1 (5 bases). Germline-derived CDR1 and CDR2 are ENHRY and SYGVKD. Trimming took off 6 bases at V and 7 bases at J, with 16 bases between the two ends. This CDR3 is 15 amino acids long.

The rearrangement uses TRBV28 and TRBJ2-5; 8 bases are shared with TRBD2. V was pared by 3 bases and J by 2 bases, with 5 bases of the junction left unmatched. The CDR3 extends over 15 amino acids. Germline assignment: CDR1 MDHEN and CDR2 SYDVKM. CDR3 residues: CASSLYTSGQETQYF. Here the CDR3 DNA reads TGTGCCAGCAGTTTGTATACTAGCGGACAAGAGACCCAGTACTTC. The variable domain in full, with the rest retrieved from reference TRBV28 and TRBJ2-5, is DVKVTQSSRYLVKRTGEKVFLECVQDMDHENMFWYRQDPGLGLRLIYFSYDVKMKEKGDIPEGYSVSREKKERFSLILESASTNQTSMYLCASSLYTSGQETQYFGPGTRLLVL.

The rearrangement links TRBV5-1 to TRBJ1-1; 8 bases align to TRBD1. Germline V CDR1 and CDR2: SGHRS, YFSETQ. The CDR3 spans 14 residues. J gave up 7 bases and V 2 bases, and 7 bases lay outside the gene matches. The CDR3 DNA is TGCGCCAGCAGCTTAGGACAGGGAACCTTTGAAGCTTTCTTT. It codes for CASSLGQGTFEAFF. The full variable domain, its missing parts supplied by reference TRBV5-1 and TRBJ1-1, is KAGVTQTPRYLIKTRGQQVTLSCSPISGHRSVSWYQQTPGQGLQFLFEYFSETQRNKGNFPGRFSGRQFSNSRSEMNVSTLELGDSALYLCASSLGQGTFEAFFGQGTRLTVV.

The chain joins TRBV4-3 to TRBJ2-7, with D possibly being TRBD2 (5 bases). V was shortened by 0 bases and J by 0 bases, with 12 bases between the two germline ends. Germline V gene sequence: CDR1 LGHNA, CDR2 YSLEER. This CDR3 comprises 16 residues. The CDR3: CASSQEPGRSSYEQYF. Here the CDR3 DNA reads TGCGCCAGCAGCCAAGAGCCGGGAAGGAGCTCCTACGAGCAGTACTTC.

This chain joins TRBV5-6 and TRBJ2-5, with TRBD2 matching 7 bases. The CDR3 contains 14 residues. The germline CDR1 and CDR2 sequences are SGHDT and YYEEEE. The trim removed 7 bases at V and 5 bases at J, leaving 11 bases unmatched. In DNA form, the CDR3 reads TGTGCCAGCGGGATCAGCGGGGCAGGGGAGACCCAGTACTTC. Translated, it gives CASGISGAGETQYF.

This chain links TRBV4-2 with TRBJ2-2; tentatively, D is TRBD2 (5 bases). Germline CDR1 reads LGHNA; CDR2 reads YNFKEQ. V dropped 4 bases and J dropped 6 bases, with 15 bases sitting between them. The CDR3 has 15 residues. The CDR3 coding sequence is TGTGCCAGCAGCCCTAAGGACCCGGGGTCCGGGGAGCTGTTTTTT. Translated: CASSPKDPGSGELFF.

In regard to this clone: A read error is likely, as this CDR3 ends without the conserved phenylalanine or tryptophan. V gene TRBV11-2 combines with J gene TRBJ2-7, with a tentative D call TRBD2 (6 bases). This CDR3 has 15 residues. Germline V lookup: CDR1 SGHAT, CDR2 FQNNGV. Trimming took 1 base from V and 1 from J, leaving 11 bases between them. CDR3 sequence (DNA): TGTGCCAGCAGCTTAGGTGGGACTGTGTCCTACGAGCAGTACCTC. Amino acid sequence: CASSLGGTVSYEQYL.

The chain links TRBV18 to TRBJ2-6, with 7 positions matching TRBD1. Germline V gives CDR1 KGHSH, CDR2 LQKENI. The CDR3 length is 18 residues. After removal of 3 bases from V and 0 bases from J, the junction contained 8 bases not matched to a gene. The CDR3 nucleotides read TGTGCCAGCTCACCCTTCTCCAGGGGGACCTCTGGGGCCAACGTCCTGACTTTC. This codes for CASSPFSRGTSGANVLTF. The full variable domain, with the rest looked up from reference TRBV18 and TRBJ2-6, is NAGVMQNPRHLVRRRGQEARLRCSPMKGHSHVYWYRQLPEEGLKFMVYLQKENIIDESGMPKERFSAEFPKEGPSILRIQQVVRGDSAAYFCASSPFSRGTSGANVLTFGAGSRLTVL.

The chain couples TRBV11-3 to TRBJ1-1; the D is unclear. V dropped 5 bases and J dropped 2 bases, with 15 bases sitting between them. The germline V gene encodes CDR1 SGHNT and CDR2 YENEEA. The CDR3 loop spans 15 amino acids. The chain's CDR3 is CASSPPRGGNTEAFF. Written as DNA, the CDR3 is TGTGCCAGCAGCCCACCCCGGGGAGGAAACACTGAAGCTTTCTTT.

The rearrangement joins TRBV11-3 to TRBJ1-1; 7 bases are a match to TRBD1. There are 13 residues in the CDR3. The V gene's germline CDR1 is SGHNT and CDR2 YENEEA. The V and J ends lost 4 bases and 9 bases, in that order; junction bases with no gene match: 8. CDR3 nucleotide sequence: TGTGCCAGCAGCTCGACCATACAGGGGCAAGCTTTCTTT. Its protein is CASSSTIQGQAFF.

The chain is built from TRBV5-4 and TRBJ2-1, with D possibly being TRBD2 (6 bases). V dropped 4 bases and J dropped 10 bases, with 18 bases sitting between them. CDR3 length: 14 amino acids. Germline V gene lookup returns CDR1 SGHNT and CDR2 YYREEE (reference sequence). In DNA form, the CDR3 reads TGTGCCAGCAGCCCCGAGGGACTTTTTCGGGAGCAGTTCTTC. Translating gives CASSPEGLFREQFF.

The chain uses TRBV6-5 and TRBJ1-1, with D perhaps matching TRBD1 (5 bases). The CDR3 is 12 amino acids. Germline CDR1 is MNHEY and CDR2 is SVGAGI. V shed 6 bases and J shed 4 bases, with 9 bases lying between them. CDR3 sequence reads: CASSRGGTEAFF. In nucleotides, the CDR3 is TGTGCCAGCAGCCGCGGGGGCACTGAAGCTTTCTTT.

The rearrangement links TRBV18 to TRBJ2-5; 14 bases line up with TRBD2. The CDR3 contains 20 residues. Germline lookup yields CDR1 KGHSH and CDR2 LQKENI. The J segment lost 2 bases and the V segment lost 4 bases, leaving 15 bases of the junction unmatched. The CDR3 DNA reads as TGTGCCAGCTCACGCAAGGGACAGTCGGGACTAGCGGGGGCGCAAGAGACCCAGTACTTC. Its protein is CASSRKGQSGLAGAQETQYF. The complete variable domain, with remaining parts taken from reference TRBV18 and TRBJ2-5, reads NAGVMQNPRHLVRRRGQEARLRCSPMKGHSHVYWYRQLPEEGLKFMVYLQKENIIDESGMPKERFSAEFPKEGPSILRIQQVVRGDSAAYFCASSRKGQSGLAGAQETQYFGPGTRLLVL.

The V call is TRBV5-4, the J call TRBJ1-4; unclear D gene. CDR3 length equals 16 residues. CDR1 is SGHNT and CDR2 is YYREEE in the germline V gene (reference sequence). Trimming removed 0 bases at V and 7 bases at J, with 16 bases between. CDR3 protein: CASSLGTGRGGEKLFF. The CDR3 DNA is TGTGCCAGCAGCTTGGGAACTGGGCGTGGTGGTGAAAAACTGTTTTTT.

V is TRBV7-9 and J is TRBJ2-5, with 12 bases that match TRBD2. Per the germline V gene, CDR1 is SEHNR and CDR2 is FQNEAQ (reference sequence). There are 14 residues in the CDR3. Germline trimming cut 6 bases from V and 3 bases from J; bases unmatched to any gene: 2. The CDR3 protein is CASSRLAGEETQYF. In DNA, the CDR3 is TGTGCCAGCAGTCGACTAGCGGGGGAAGAGACCCAGTACTTC.

The chain couples TRBV6-5 to TRBJ2-4; D perhaps matches TRBD1 (6 bases). The CDR3 runs to 15 residues. Deletions cut 2 bases from V and 10 bases from J, with 18 bases between. The germline CDR1 and CDR2 sequences are MNHEY and SVGAGI. DNA of the CDR3: TGTGCCAGCAGTTACGTGACCGACAGGATCCAAATTCAGTACTTC. This gives the protein CASSYVTDRIQIQYF.

V usage is TRBV5-1 and J usage is TRBJ2-1, with 8 bases identical to TRBD1. There are 15 residues in the CDR3. The germline V gene encodes CDR1 SGHRS and CDR2 YFSETQ. The J segment lost 0 bases and the V segment lost 4 bases, leaving 3 bases of the junction unmatched. DNA for the CDR3: TGCGCCAGCAGCGTCGGACAGGGCTCCTACAATGAGCAGTTCTTC. Residues: CASSVGQGSYNEQFF. Complete variable domain (other parts from reference TRBV5-1 and TRBJ2-1): KAGVTQTPRYLIKTRGQQVTLSCSPISGHRSVSWYQQTPGQGLQFLFEYFSETQRNKGNFPGRFSGRQFSNSRSEMNVSTLELGDSALYLCASSVGQGSYNEQFFGPGTRLTVL.

Comment on this clone: Other nucleotide sequences from this sample produce the same CDR3. The rearrangement uses TRBV19 and TRBJ1-1, with D maybe TRBD1 (5 bases). Germline CDR1 reads LNHDA; CDR2 reads SQIVND (reference sequence). V lost 5 bases and J lost 1, with 11 bases in between. The CDR3 consists of 14 residues. This CDR3 is CASSPWTPNTEAFF. In DNA form, the CDR3 reads TGTGCCAGTAGTCCCTGGACACCGAACACTGAAGCTTTCTTT.